This TCR beta chain was recorded in a study of patients and donors after allogeneic stem cell transplantation (dated by TCRdb to 2018 to 2020). Library creation used RT-PCR. The sample was run on a NextSeq 550. Using fastp at Q25 and MiXCR, TCRdb reprocessed the public reads and kept productive beta chains. All rows with the same CDR3 protein become a single entry with the most common DNA and genes. This sample holds 400,000 to 500,000 distinct CDR3 sequences; about a sixth were observed only once. The ten biggest clones cover less than 9.5% of the sample. The junction shows trimming of 5 bases on V and 1 base on J, and the gene matches do not reach 3 bases of it. Including the terminal cysteine and phenylalanine, the CDR3 comprises 14 residues. Just CDR3 DNA is preserved here, 42 bases in frame from base 1. The germline V gene encodes CDR1 MNHNS and CDR2 SASEGT. To note about this clonotype: This clone's antigen is unknown. Per-base qualities were not stored, and no clone one base away is much larger.

The sample was blood, either unsorted or a sorted T cell fraction (not recorded which). The sequence was collected from a human donor who was either an allogeneic HSCT recipient or a stem cell or donor lymphocyte infusion donor (not recorded which). It is not recorded whose cells these are; they may come from a transplant donor. The chain is assembled from TRBV6-1 and TRBJ2-5, and TRBD2 matches 8 of the central bases. CDR3 reads: CASSRGGLQETQYF. The DNA sequence is TGTGCCAGCAGTCGGGGGGGCCTCCAAGAGACCCAGTACTTC.